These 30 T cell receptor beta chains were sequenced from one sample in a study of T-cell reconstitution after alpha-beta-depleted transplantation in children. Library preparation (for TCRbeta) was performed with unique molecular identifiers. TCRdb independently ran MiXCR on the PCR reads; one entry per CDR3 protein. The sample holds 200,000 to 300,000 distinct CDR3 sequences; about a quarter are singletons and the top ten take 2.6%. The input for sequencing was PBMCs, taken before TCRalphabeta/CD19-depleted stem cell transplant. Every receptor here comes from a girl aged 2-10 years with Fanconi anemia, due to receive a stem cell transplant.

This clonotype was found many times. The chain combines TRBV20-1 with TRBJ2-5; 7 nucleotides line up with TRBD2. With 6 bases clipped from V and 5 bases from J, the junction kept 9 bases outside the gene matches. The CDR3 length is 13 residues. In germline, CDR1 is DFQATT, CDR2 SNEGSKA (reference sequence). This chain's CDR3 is CSAPGGVWETQYF. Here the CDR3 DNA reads TGCAGTGCCCCTGGGGGGGTCTGGGAGACCCAGTACTTC.

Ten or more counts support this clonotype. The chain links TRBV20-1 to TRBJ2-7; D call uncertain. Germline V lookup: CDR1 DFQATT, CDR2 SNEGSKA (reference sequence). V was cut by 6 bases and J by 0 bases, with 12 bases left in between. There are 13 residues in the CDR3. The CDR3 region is CSADRPTSYEQYF. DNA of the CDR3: TGCAGTGCCGACCGCCCTACCTCCTACGAGCAGTACTTC.

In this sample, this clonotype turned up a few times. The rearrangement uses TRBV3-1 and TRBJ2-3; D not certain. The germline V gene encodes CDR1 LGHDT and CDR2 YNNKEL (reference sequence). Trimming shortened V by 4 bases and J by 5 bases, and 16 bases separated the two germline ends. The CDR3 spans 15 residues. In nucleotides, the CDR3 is TGTGCCAGCAGCCGACTCGTACCCGAACTAGATACGCAGTATTTT. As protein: CASSRLVPELDTQYF.

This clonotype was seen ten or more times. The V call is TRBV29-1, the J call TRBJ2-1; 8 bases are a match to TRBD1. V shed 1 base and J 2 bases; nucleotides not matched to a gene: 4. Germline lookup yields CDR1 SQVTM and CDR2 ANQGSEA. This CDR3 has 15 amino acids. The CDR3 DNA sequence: TGCAGCGTTGAAGTATTGGACAGGGCCTACAATGAGCAGTTCTTC. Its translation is CSVEVLDRAYNEQFF.

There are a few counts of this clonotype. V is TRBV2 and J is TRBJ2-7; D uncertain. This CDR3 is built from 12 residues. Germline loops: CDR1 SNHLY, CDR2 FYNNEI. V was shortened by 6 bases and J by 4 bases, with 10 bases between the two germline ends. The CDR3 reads CASRAQEYEQYF. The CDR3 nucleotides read TGTGCCAGCAGGGCCCAGGAGTACGAGCAGTACTTC.

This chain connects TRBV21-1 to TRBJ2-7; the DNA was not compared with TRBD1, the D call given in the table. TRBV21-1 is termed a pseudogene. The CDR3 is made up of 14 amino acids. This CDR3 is CASSKGDSDYEQYF. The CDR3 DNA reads TGTGCCAGCAGCAAAGGGGACAGCGACTACGAGCAGTACTTC.

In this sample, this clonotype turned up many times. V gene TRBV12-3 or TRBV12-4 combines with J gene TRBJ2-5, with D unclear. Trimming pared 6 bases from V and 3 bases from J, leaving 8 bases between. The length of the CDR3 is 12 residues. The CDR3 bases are TGTGCCAGCAGGGAGTGGGAAGAGACCCAGTACTTC. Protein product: CASREWEETQYF.

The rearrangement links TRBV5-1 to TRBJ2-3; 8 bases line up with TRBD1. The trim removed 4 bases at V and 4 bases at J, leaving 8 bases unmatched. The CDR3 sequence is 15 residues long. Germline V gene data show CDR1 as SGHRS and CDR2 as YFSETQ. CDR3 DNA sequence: TGCGCCAGCAGCAGAGATAACAGGGGGGCAGATACGCAGTATTTT. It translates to CASSRDNRGADTQYF. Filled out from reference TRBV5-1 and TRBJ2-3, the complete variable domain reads KAGVTQTPRYLIKTRGQQVTLSCSPISGHRSVSWYQQTPGQGLQFLFEYFSETQRNKGNFPGRFSGRQFSNSRSEMNVSTLELGDSALYLCASSRDNRGADTQYFGPGTRLTVL.

The DNA of the CDR3 is TGTGCCAGCAGCACATATTCAAAAGGAGAAGGAGGTAGATCTGGGGCCAACGTCCTGACTTTC. This codes for CASSTYSKGEGGRSGANVLTF. V gene TRBV21-1 combines with J gene TRBJ2-6; the DNA was not used to check the table's D call, TRBD2. TRBV21-1 has pseudogene status. The CDR3 covers 21 residues.

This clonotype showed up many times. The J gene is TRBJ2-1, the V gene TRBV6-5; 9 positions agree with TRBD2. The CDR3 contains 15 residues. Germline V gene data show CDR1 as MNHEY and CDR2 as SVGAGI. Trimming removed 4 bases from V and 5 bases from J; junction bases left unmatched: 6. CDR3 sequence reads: CASSSLAGWNNEQFF. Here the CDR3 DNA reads TGTGCCAGCAGTTCTCTAGCGGGATGGAACAATGAGCAGTTCTTC.

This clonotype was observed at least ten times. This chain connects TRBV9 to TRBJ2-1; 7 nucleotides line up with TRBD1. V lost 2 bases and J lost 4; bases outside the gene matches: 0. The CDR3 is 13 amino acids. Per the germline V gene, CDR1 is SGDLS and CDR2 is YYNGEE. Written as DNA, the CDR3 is TGTGCCAGCAGCGTGACAGGGTACAATGAGCAGTTCTTC. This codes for CASSVTGYNEQFF. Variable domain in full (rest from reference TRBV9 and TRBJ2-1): DSGVTQTPKHLITATGQRVTLRCSPRSGDLSVYWYQQSLDQGLQFLIQYYNGEERAKGNILERFSAQQFPDLHSELNLSSLELGDSALYFCASSVTGYNEQFFGPGTRLTVL.

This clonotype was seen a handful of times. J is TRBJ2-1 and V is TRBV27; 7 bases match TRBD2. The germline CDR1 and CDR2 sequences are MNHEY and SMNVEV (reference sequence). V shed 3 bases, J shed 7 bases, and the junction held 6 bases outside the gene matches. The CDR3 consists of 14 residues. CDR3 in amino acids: CASSFTGGGNEQFF. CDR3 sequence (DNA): TGTGCCAGCAGTTTTACGGGGGGAGGGAATGAGCAGTTCTTC.

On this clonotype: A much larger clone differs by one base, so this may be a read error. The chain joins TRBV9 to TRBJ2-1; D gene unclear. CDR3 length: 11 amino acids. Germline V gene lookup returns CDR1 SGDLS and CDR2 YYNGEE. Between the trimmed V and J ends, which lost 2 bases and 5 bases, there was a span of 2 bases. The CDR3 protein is CASSVHNEQFF. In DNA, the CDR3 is TGTGCCAGCAGCGTCCACAATGAGCAGTTCTTC.

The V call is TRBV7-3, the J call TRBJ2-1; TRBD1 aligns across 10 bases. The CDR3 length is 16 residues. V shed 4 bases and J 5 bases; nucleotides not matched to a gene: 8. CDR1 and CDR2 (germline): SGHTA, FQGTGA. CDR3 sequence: CASSSTGGQPHNEQFF. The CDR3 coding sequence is TGTGCCAGCAGCTCGACAGGGGGCCAACCACACAATGAGCAGTTCTTC.

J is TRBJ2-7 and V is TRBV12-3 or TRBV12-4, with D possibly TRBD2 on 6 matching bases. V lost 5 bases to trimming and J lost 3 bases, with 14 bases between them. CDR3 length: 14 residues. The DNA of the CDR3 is TGTGCCAGCAGTCCCGAACTAGCATTCTACGAGCAGTACTTC. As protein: CASSPELAFYEQYF.

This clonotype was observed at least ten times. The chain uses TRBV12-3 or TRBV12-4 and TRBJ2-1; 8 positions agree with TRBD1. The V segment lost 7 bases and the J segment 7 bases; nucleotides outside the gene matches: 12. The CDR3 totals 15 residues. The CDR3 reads CASTRQGTLENEQFF. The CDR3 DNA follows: TGTGCCAGCACCCGACAGGGGACGTTAGAGAATGAGCAGTTCTTC.

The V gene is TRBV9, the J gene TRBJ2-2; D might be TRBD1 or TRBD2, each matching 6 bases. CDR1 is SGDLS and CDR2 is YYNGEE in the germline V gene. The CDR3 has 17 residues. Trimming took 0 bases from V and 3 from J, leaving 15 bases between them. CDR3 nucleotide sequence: TGTGCCAGCAGCGTAGAGAAGGAGGGGGTGGACACCGGGGAGCTGTTTTTT. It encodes CASSVEKEGVDTGELFF.

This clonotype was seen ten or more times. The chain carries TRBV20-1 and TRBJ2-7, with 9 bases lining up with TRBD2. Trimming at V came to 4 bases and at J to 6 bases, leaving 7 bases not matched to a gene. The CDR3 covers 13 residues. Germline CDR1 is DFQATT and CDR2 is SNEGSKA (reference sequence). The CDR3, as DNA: TGCAGTGCTAAAAAGACAGCGGGGGGCGAGCAGTACTTC. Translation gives CSAKKTAGGEQYF.

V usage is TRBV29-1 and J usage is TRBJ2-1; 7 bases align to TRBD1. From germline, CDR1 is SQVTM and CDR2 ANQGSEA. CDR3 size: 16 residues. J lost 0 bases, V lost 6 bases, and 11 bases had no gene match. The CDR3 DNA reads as TGCAGCGTCTTGACCCGGGGACAGTTCTCCTACAATGAGCAGTTCTTC. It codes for CSVLTRGQFSYNEQFF.

CDR3 amino acids: CASSHSGLQPYVYEQYF. The CDR3 coding sequence is TGCGCCAGCAGCCACTCGGGACTCCAACCCTACGTCTACGAGCAGTACTTC. The chain couples TRBV4-1 to TRBJ2-7; TRBD2 might be the D (6 bases). V was shortened by 3 bases and J by 3 bases, with 21 bases between the two germline ends. This CDR3 is 17 amino acids long. CDR1 is MGHRA and CDR2 is YSYEKL in the germline V gene.

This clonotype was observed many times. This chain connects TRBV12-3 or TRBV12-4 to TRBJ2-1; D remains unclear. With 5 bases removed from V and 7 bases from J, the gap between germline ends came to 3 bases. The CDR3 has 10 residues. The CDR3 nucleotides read TGTGCCAGCAGTGATAATGAGCAGTTCTTC. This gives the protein CASSDNEQFF.

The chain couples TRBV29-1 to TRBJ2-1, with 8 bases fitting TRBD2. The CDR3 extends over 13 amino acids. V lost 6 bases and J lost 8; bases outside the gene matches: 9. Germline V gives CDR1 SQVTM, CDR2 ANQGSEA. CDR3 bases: TGCAGCGTGGACGGACTAGCCGGAGATGAGCAGTTCTTC. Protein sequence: CSVDGLAGDEQFF.

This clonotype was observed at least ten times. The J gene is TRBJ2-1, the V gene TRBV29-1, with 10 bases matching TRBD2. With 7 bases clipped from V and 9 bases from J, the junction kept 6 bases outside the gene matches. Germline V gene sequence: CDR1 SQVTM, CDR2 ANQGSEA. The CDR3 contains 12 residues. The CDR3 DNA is TGCAGCGACTCCCCTAGCGGGGGTGAGCAGTTCTTC. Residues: CSDSPSGGEQFF.

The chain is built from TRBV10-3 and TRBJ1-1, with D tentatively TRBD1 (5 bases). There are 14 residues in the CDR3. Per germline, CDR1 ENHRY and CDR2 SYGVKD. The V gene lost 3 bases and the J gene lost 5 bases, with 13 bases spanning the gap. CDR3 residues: CAISDQGVGTEAFF. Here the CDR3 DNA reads TGTGCCATCAGTGATCAGGGAGTAGGAACTGAAGCTTTCTTT.

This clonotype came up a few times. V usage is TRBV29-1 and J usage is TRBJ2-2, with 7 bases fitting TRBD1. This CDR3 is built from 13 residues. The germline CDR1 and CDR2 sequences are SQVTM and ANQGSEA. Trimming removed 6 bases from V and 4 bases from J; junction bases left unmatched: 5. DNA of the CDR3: TGCAGCGTGGCGACAGGGATCACCGGGGAGCTGTTTTTT. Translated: CSVATGITGELFF.

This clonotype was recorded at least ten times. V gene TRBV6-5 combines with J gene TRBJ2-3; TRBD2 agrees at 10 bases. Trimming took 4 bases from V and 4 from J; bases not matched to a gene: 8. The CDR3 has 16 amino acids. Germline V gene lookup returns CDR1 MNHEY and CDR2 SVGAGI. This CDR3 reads CASSSLAGVLADTQYF. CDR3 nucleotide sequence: TGTGCCAGCAGTTCCCTAGCGGGAGTTTTAGCAGATACGCAGTATTTT.

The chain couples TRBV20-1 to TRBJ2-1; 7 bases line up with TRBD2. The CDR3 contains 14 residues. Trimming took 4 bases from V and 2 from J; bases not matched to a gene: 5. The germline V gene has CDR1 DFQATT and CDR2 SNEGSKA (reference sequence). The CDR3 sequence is CSAKGGGAYNEQFF. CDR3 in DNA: TGCAGTGCTAAGGGCGGGGGTGCCTACAATGAGCAGTTCTTC.

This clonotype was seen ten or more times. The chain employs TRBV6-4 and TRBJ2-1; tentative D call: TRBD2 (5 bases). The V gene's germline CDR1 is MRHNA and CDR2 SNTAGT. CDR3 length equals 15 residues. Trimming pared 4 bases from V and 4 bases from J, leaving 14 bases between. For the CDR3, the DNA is TGTGCCAGCAGTGCTTCAGCGGCCCTATACAATGAGCAGTTCTTC. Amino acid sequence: CASSASAALYNEQFF.

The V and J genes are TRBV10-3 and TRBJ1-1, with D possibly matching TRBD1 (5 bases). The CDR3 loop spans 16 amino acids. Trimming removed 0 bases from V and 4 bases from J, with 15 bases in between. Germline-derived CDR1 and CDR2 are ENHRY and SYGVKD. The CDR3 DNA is TGTGCCATCAGTGAGTCGAGGGGAGGGAAGGCCACTGAAGCTTTCTTT. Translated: CAISESRGGKATEAFF.

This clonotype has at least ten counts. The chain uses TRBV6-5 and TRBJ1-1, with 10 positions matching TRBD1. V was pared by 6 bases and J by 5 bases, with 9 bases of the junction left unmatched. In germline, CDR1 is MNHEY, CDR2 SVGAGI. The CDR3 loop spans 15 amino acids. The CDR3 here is CASSRPGQGFTEAFF. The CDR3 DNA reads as TGTGCCAGCAGCAGGCCGGGACAGGGGTTTACTGAAGCTTTCTTT.